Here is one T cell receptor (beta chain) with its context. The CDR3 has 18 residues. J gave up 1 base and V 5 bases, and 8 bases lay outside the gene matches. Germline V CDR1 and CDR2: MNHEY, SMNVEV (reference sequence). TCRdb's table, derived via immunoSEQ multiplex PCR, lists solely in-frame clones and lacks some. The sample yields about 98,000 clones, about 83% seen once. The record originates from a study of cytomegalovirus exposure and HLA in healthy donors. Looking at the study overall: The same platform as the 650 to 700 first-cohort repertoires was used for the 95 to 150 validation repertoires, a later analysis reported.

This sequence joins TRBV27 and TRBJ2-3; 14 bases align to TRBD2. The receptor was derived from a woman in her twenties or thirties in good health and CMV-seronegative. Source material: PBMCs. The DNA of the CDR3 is TGTGCCAGCAGTCAGGGACTAGCGGGAGTTCTAGGCACAGATACGCAGTATTTT. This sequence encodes CASSQGLAGVLGTDTQYF.